The present entry profiles one TCR beta chain with its context. Its cognate antigen is unknown. Some clones are missing from TCRdb's copy, which holds only in-frame ones; the method was immunoSEQ multiplex PCR. There are approximately 150,000 clones in the sample; around 90% occur only once, and over 1% lies in the top ten. This sample was taken from a study of T cell responses to AZD1222 COVID-19 vaccine. Study-level findings and limits: Two AZD1222 doses significantly raised spike-specific TCR breadth and depth over controls. Nearly half of spike-specific TCRs reportedly target variant regions that are unmutated in the B.1.351 and B.1.1.7 variants. CD4 TCRs covered the whole spike, strongest at regions 160-218 and 743-854. A mostly white British donor set with more females was recruited, and clonal diversity was possibly underestimated.

The V and J ends lost 1 base and 7 bases respectively, with 21 bases between them. The CDR3 is 17 residues long. Germline lookup yields CDR1 SEHNR and CDR2 FQNEAQ (reference sequence). The starting material was peripheral blood, obtained 28 days after the second AZD1222 dose. The sequence was collected from an adult who received the AZD1222 COVID-19 vaccine. The rearrangement links TRBV7-9 to TRBJ2-3, with a weak D call TRBD2 (6 bases). The CDR3: CASSLGLGRLVTNTQYF. CDR3 sequence (DNA): TGTGCCAGCAGCTTAGGGCTAGGTAGACTAGTAACCAATACGCAGTATTTT.